This record looks at one TCR beta chain sequence and its context. Its target is not known. A multiplex PCR was run with 60 Vbeta primers and 13 Jbeta primers. This table comes from immunoSEQ multiplex PCR, and its TCRdb copy is limited to in-frame clones, with some not included. The repertoire includes roughly 150,000 clones, roughly 85% of them detected once, and roughly 10% sits in the top ten. The sample originates from a study of cytomegalovirus exposure and HLA in healthy donors. Study at large: Earlier, fewer than 140 million unique TCR beta sequences were recovered from around 190 million T cells by an analysis.

General study results and limits: Association of a missense DCLRE1C variant with TCR beta V- and J-gene trimming was reported in a later analysis. In vitro, a few CMV-associated chains proved specific for CMV antigens.

Source material: PBMCs. This TCR derives from a young man in good health and CMV-seropositive.

In nucleotides, the CDR3 is TGTGCCAGCAGCTCCCTGAGTGGGGGGGCAGGGTACGAGCAGTACTTC. Its translation: CASSSLSGGAGYEQYF. The rearrangement uses TRBV7-8 and TRBJ2-7; D may be TRBD2 (7 bases). The CDR3 runs to 16 residues. Germline CDR1 SGHVS, CDR2 FQNEAQ. Trimming cost V 4 bases and J 4 bases, with 20 bases left between them. Full variable domain (outside the CDR3, taken from reference TRBV7-8 and TRBJ2-7): GAGVSQSPRYKVAKRGQDVALRCDPISGHVSLFWYQQALGQGPEFLTYFQNEAQLDKSGLPSDRFFAERPEGSVSTLKIQRTQQEDSAVYLCASSSLSGGAGYEQYFGPGTRLTVT.